The 31 T cell receptor beta chains below come from one sample, sequenced in a study of blood T cell repertoires in COVID-19. Clones were sequenced by immunoSEQ multiplex PCR, and TCRdb holds only the in-frame ones, with some missing. The sample holds approximately 340,000 clones, roughly nine tenths seen once. The sample comprised PBMCs or T cells enriched from blood (not recorded which). These receptors originate from a woman aged 40 to 55 who had been exposed to COVID-19.

The gene calls are TRBV2 and TRBJ2-3; 7 bases map to TRBD1. This CDR3 spans 15 amino acids. Losses at the gene ends were 5 bases for V and 0 bases for J; bases not matched to a gene: 5. From germline, CDR1 is SNHLY and CDR2 FYNNEI. CDR3 amino acids: CASSRQGLSTDTQYF. The CDR3 nucleotides read TGTGCCAGCAGTCGACAGGGCCTAAGCACAGATACGCAGTATTTT.

The chain couples TRBV14 to TRBJ1-6, with unresolved D. Trimming left V 5 bases short and J 10 bases short, with 18 bases between. In germline, CDR1 is SGHDN, CDR2 FVKESK. This CDR3 spans 15 amino acids. The CDR3 sequence: CASSGTHAGNSPLHF. Here the CDR3 DNA reads TGTGCCAGCAGCGGAACCCATGCCGGGAACTCACCCCTCCACTTT.

The chain joins TRBV5-4 to TRBJ2-3; 12 bases align to TRBD2. Germline V CDR1 and CDR2: SGHNT, YYREEE (reference sequence). V dropped 4 bases and J dropped 5; count of bases not matched to a gene: 8. This CDR3 spans 16 amino acids. The DNA for the CDR3 is TGTGCCAGCAGCACACCGGGACTAGCGGGTAGAGATACGCAGTATTTT. As protein: CASSTPGLAGRDTQYF.

This chain joins TRBV5-1 and TRBJ1-1, with TRBD1 identical over 8 bases. This CDR3 contains 15 residues. The germline CDR1 and CDR2 sequences are SGHRS and YFSETQ. Trimming removed 0 bases from V and 4 bases from J; junction bases left unmatched: 5. CDR3 sequence reads: CASSLGQGATTEAFF. The CDR3 bases are TGCGCCAGCAGCTTGGGGCAGGGGGCGACCACTGAAGCTTTCTTT. The full variable domain, rest sourced from reference TRBV5-1 and TRBJ1-1, is KAGVTQTPRYLIKTRGQQVTLSCSPISGHRSVSWYQQTPGQGLQFLFEYFSETQRNKGNFPGRFSGRQFSNSRSEMNVSTLELGDSALYLCASSLGQGATTEAFFGQGTRLTVV.

This clone was seen just once. This chain links TRBV18 with TRBJ2-1, with 11 bases fitting TRBD2. V dropped 4 bases and J dropped 11; count of bases not matched to a gene: 10. This CDR3 is built from 15 residues. Germline values: CDR1 KGHSH, CDR2 LQKENI. CDR3 sequence: CASSLPGLAAVKQFF. The CDR3 nucleotides are TGTGCCAGCTCACTCCCGGGACTAGCGGCGGTCAAGCAGTTCTTC.

This clone turned up a few times. This chain connects TRBV27 to TRBJ1-4; D possibly corresponds to TRBD1 (6 bases). The CDR3 runs 13 residues. V was shortened by 3 bases and J by 11 bases, with 13 bases between the two germline ends. CDR1 is MNHEY and CDR2 is SMNVEV in the germline V gene (reference sequence). The CDR3 here is CASSFNRDGKLFF. The CDR3 bases are TGTGCCAGCAGTTTCAACAGGGATGGGAAACTGTTTTTT.

V usage is TRBV10-3 and J usage is TRBJ2-3, with TRBD2 matching over 11 bases. The CDR3 is 13 residues long. The germline gives CDR1 ENHRY, CDR2 SYGVKD. Trimming at V came to 6 bases and at J to 6 bases, leaving 2 bases not matched to a gene. CDR3 DNA: TGTGCCATCAGGTGGACTAGCGGGGATACGCAGTATTTT. Its translation: CAIRWTSGDTQYF.

V usage is TRBV6-5 and J usage is TRBJ1-1; no definite D call. CDR3 length: 14 residues. Trimming took 7 bases from V and 2 from J, leaving 14 bases between them. The germline V gene has CDR1 MNHEY and CDR2 SVGAGI. The CDR3 DNA reads as TGTGCCAGCAAGGACGCGGGTAAAAACACTGAAGCTTTCTTT. Amino acid sequence: CASKDAGKNTEAFF.

The chain employs TRBV10-3 and TRBJ2-4, with 9 bases lining up with TRBD1. Germline V gives CDR1 ENHRY, CDR2 SYGVKD. The trim removed 5 bases at V and 9 bases at J, leaving 5 bases unmatched. The CDR3 extends over 13 amino acids. The CDR3 DNA reads TGTGCCATCAGTAGACAGGGGGAAGGCATTCAGTACTTC. It translates to CAISRQGEGIQYF.

The rearrangement uses TRBV7-2 and TRBJ2-3, with 12 bases matching TRBD2. The junction had 6 bases not matched to a gene; V was cut back by 4 bases and J by 7 bases. CDR3 length equals 15 residues. Germline lookup yields CDR1 SGHTA and CDR2 FQGNSA. The CDR3, as DNA: TGTGCCAGCAGCTCGACTAGCGGGGGACAGAATACGCAGTATTTT. Amino acids: CASSSTSGGQNTQYF.

The V gene is TRBV7-2, the J gene TRBJ1-4, with D unclear. V lost 5 bases to trimming and J lost 5 bases, with 18 bases between them. CDR3 size: 16 residues. Germline V lookup: CDR1 SGHTA, CDR2 FQGNSA. The CDR3 nucleotides are TGTGCCAGCAGCGTAACCCGAGGCGGGTGGAATGAAAAACTGTTTTTT. Amino acids: CASSVTRGGWNEKLFF.

J is TRBJ2-5 and V is TRBV6-1; a possible D gene is TRBD1 (6 bases). Trimming cost V 7 bases and J 5 bases, with 17 bases left between them. The CDR3 has 14 residues. Germline V lookup: CDR1 MNHNS, CDR2 SASEGT. CDR3 in DNA: TGTGCCAGCATGACAGGTAGTTTCGTTGAGACCCAGTACTTC. This encodes CASMTGSFVETQYF.

This clone was picked up one time. The J gene is TRBJ2-1, the V gene TRBV27; 7 nucleotides match TRBD2. V lost 1 base and J lost 1; bases outside the gene matches: 4. Looked up from germline, CDR1 is MNHEY and CDR2 is SMNVEV (reference sequence). The CDR3 sequence is 16 residues long. The CDR3 sequence: CASSLYGGGSYNEQFF. For the CDR3, the DNA is TGTGCCAGCAGTTTATACGGCGGGGGATCCTACAATGAGCAGTTCTTC.

The chain combines TRBV6-1 with TRBJ1-3; no reliable D call. The V gene lost 2 bases and the J gene lost 0 bases, with 11 bases spanning the gap. The length of the CDR3 is 16 residues. Germline V CDR1 and CDR2: MNHNS, SASEGT. In DNA form, the CDR3 reads TGTGCCAGCAGTGAACTGATCCTAAGCTCTGGAAACACCATATATTTT. It translates to CASSELILSSGNTIYF.

The rearrangement joins TRBV19 to TRBJ2-7; a weak D match, TRBD2 (5 bases). This CDR3 spans 13 amino acids. The germline CDR1 and CDR2 sequences are LNHDA and SQIVND (reference sequence). V lost 9 bases to trimming and J lost 6 bases, with 18 bases between them. CDR3: CASRPAASTEQYF. The CDR3 DNA sequence: TGTGCCAGCAGACCAGCGGCGTCAACCGAGCAGTACTTC.

This chain uses TRBV5-1 with TRBJ2-1, with TRBD2 identical over 14 bases. With V trimmed by 2 bases and J by 7 bases, 8 bases remained unmatched. CDR3 size: 17 residues. From germline, CDR1 is SGHRS and CDR2 YFSETQ. The CDR3 spells CASSFSGTSGSRNEQFF. As DNA, the CDR3 is TGCGCCAGCAGCTTCTCCGGGACTAGCGGGAGCAGGAATGAGCAGTTCTTC.

Only one count was recorded for this clone. The J gene is TRBJ1-1, the V gene TRBV14; D is undetermined. Germline assignment: CDR1 SGHDN and CDR2 FVKESK. The CDR3 loop spans 13 amino acids. The V end lost 0 bases, the J end lost 5 bases, and 7 bases lay between the germline ends. The CDR3 sequence: CASSQERGTEAFF. CDR3 sequence (DNA): TGTGCCAGCAGCCAAGAAAGAGGGACTGAAGCTTTCTTT.

As concerns this clone: One end of the junction does not line up with germline, which may come from a read error. The chain links TRBV7-2 to TRBJ2-3, with D possibly TRBD1 on 6 matching bases. The CDR3 covers 12 residues. CDR1 and CDR2 (germline): SGHTA, FQGNSA. CDR3 DNA sequence: TGTGCCAGCAGCTTAAGGGGACAAACGGGTCTTTTT. It translates to CASSLRGQTGLF.

The V and J genes are TRBV5-1 and TRBJ2-7; TRBD1 might be the D (5 bases). This CDR3 region has 14 residues. Germline-derived CDR1 and CDR2 are SGHRS and YFSETQ. The ends were cut back, 0 bases at V and 0 bases at J, with 7 bases in the middle. CDR3 residues: CASSLGQRSYEQYF. As DNA, the CDR3 is TGCGCCAGCAGCTTGGGACAGCGCTCCTACGAGCAGTACTTC.

The CDR3 DNA reads TGTGCCAGCAGCTTGGCCGTTGGGACAGGGGATGCTGAAGCTTTCTTT. Translation: CASSLAVGTGDAEAFF. The rearrangement uses TRBV5-6 and TRBJ1-1; TRBD1 matches at 10 bases. Germline assignment: CDR1 SGHDT and CDR2 YYEEEE. The CDR3 extends over 16 amino acids. V lost 0 bases and J lost 6; bases outside the gene matches: 8.

V is TRBV24-1 and J is TRBJ2-7, with TRBD2 matching over 7 bases. V dropped 4 bases and J dropped 2; count of bases not matched to a gene: 7. Germline CDR1 KGHDR, CDR2 SFDVKD. The CDR3 runs to 15 residues. DNA of the CDR3: TGTGCCACCAGTGACCCGGCCCGGGGGGCCTACGAGCAGTACTTC. Translating gives CATSDPARGAYEQYF.

The rearrangement links TRBV2 to TRBJ2-7; no reliable D call. There are 13 residues in the CDR3. The ends were cut back, 5 bases at V and 3 bases at J, with 11 bases in the middle. Looked up from germline, CDR1 is SNHLY and CDR2 is FYNNEI. The CDR3 sequence is CASSPPDIYEQYF. CDR3 coding DNA: TGTGCCAGCAGTCCTCCTGACATCTACGAGCAGTACTTC.

The chain joins TRBV3-1 (or the pseudogene TRBV3-2) to TRBJ2-4; 11 nucleotides match TRBD2. Trimming took 2 bases from V and 1 from J; bases not matched to a gene: 10. The CDR3 contains 19 residues. CDR1 is LGHDT and CDR2 is YNNKEL in the germline V gene (reference sequence). In DNA form, the CDR3 reads TGTGCCAGCAGCCAAAGGCTAGCGGGAGGCCGGGGGGCCAAAAACATTCAGTACTTC. This sequence encodes CASSQRLAGGRGAKNIQYF.

The rearrangement links TRBV27 to TRBJ1-1; 8 positions agree with TRBD1. V lost 6 bases and J lost 3; bases outside the gene matches: 3. Germline CDR1 and CDR2: MNHEY and SMNVEV (reference sequence). This CDR3 is 13 amino acids long. In DNA form, the CDR3 reads TGTGCCAGCAGCAGGGGGCTTGACACTGAAGCTTTCTTT. Translation: CASSRGLDTEAFF.

This chain connects TRBV19 to TRBJ2-7, with D uncertain. There are 13 residues in the CDR3. In germline, CDR1 is LNHDA, CDR2 SQIVND (reference sequence). The ends were cut back, 3 bases at V and 1 base at J, with 7 bases in the middle. The CDR3 nucleotides are TGTGCCAGTAGTATTCCGGGTTCCTACGAGCAGTACTTC. Translated, it gives CASSIPGSYEQYF.

J is TRBJ1-1 and V is TRBV14; D perhaps matches TRBD1 (5 bases). This CDR3 is built from 14 residues. Trimming pared 1 base from V and 11 bases from J, leaving 17 bases between. CDR1 SGHDN and CDR2 FVKESK come from the germline V gene. The CDR3 region has the DNA TGTGCCAGCAGCCAAGCATCAGGAGGGGCGAAGGCTTTCTTT. Its translation is CASSQASGGAKAFF.

V usage is TRBV19 and J usage is TRBJ1-5; no reliable D call. The germline gives CDR1 LNHDA, CDR2 SQIVND (reference sequence). V lost 3 bases and J 2 bases, leaving 8 bases between the germline ends. This CDR3 is built from 14 residues. The CDR3 nucleotides are TGTGCCAGTAGTATTGCGAGGGGCAATCAGCCCCAGCATTTT. Encoded protein: CASSIARGNQPQHF.

V usage is TRBV15 and J usage is TRBJ1-1; 7 positions agree with TRBD1. CDR3 length: 13 amino acids. The junction had 0 bases not matched to a gene; V was cut back by 1 base and J by 4 bases. The V gene's germline CDR1 is LNHNV and CDR2 YYDKDF (reference sequence). The chain's CDR3 is CATSRAGGTEAFF. CDR3 DNA sequence: TGTGCCACCAGCAGAGCAGGGGGCACTGAAGCTTTCTTT.

The V call is TRBV12-5, the J call TRBJ2-7, with 7 bases identical to TRBD1. V lost 4 bases, J lost 6 bases, and 12 bases stayed unmatched. The germline V gene has CDR1 LGHNT and CDR2 FRNRAP. CDR3 size: 15 residues. For the CDR3, the DNA is TGTGCTAGTGGTTCGGGACAGCTCCCGGTCGGCGAGCAGTACTTC. It specifies CASGSGQLPVGEQYF. Full variable domain (outside the CDR3, taken from reference TRBV12-5 and TRBJ2-7): DARVTQTPRHKVTEMGQEVTMRCQPILGHNTVFWYRQTMMQGLELLAYFRNRAPLDDSGMPKDRFSAEMPDATLATLKIQPSEPRDSAVYFCASGSGQLPVGEQYFGPGTRLTVT.

The chain has TRBV9 and TRBJ1-3; 7 bases align to TRBD1. The CDR3 contains 17 residues. Germline CDR1 SGDLS, CDR2 YYNGEE. V was pared by 3 bases and J by 0 bases, with 9 bases of the junction left unmatched. CDR3: CASSAGGQRPSGNTIYF. The DNA for the CDR3 is TGTGCCAGCAGCGCTGGGGGACAGCGACCCTCTGGAAACACCATATATTTT.

The genes are TRBV2 and TRBJ1-5; 7 bases are shared with TRBD1. The CDR3 extends over 15 amino acids. Looked up from germline, CDR1 is SNHLY and CDR2 is FYNNEI. The trim removed 5 bases at V and 1 base at J, leaving 5 bases unmatched. The CDR3 loop is CASSTAGGSNQPQHF. In DNA, the CDR3 is TGTGCCAGCAGTACAGCAGGGGGGAGCAATCAGCCCCAGCATTTT. Supplemented by reference TRBV2 and TRBJ1-5, the full variable domain reads EPEVTQTPSHQVTQMGQEVILRCVPISNHLYFYWYRQILGQKVEFLVSFYNNEISEKSEIFDDQFSVERPDGSNFTLKIRSTKLEDSAMYFCASSTAGGSNQPQHFGDGTRLSIL.